This T cell receptor beta chain was recorded in a study of T-cell memory formation after mild COVID-19. Findings and caveats of the study: Contracting CD4+ clones lay largely in CM and EM, with CD8+ ones residing in EMRA. Some clones that responded turned up in pre-infection memory, which suggests that cross-reactive memory joined in.

The ends were cut back, 4 bases at V and 2 bases at J, with 16 bases in the middle. The germline V gene encodes CDR1 SGDLS and CDR2 YYNGEE. The CDR3 has 16 amino acids. A 5'RACE reaction primed in the constant segment made cDNA libraries of TCR alpha and TCR beta, and these carried sample barcodes and UMIs. TCRdb re-analysed the 5' RACE reads in MiXCR, keeping a single row per CDR3 protein. The sample includes hundreds of thousands of distinct CDR3 sequences, roughly 18% of them seen just once. Remarks on this clonotype: Its cognate antigen is unknown.

The sequenced sample was PBMCs or a T cell subset sorted from them (not recorded which). The receptor was isolated from an adult woman who had mild COVID-19 (a few samples of this study predate the infection). Cell type and time point are not known. The chain is built from TRBV9 and TRBJ2-1, with D maybe TRBD2 (6 bases). CDR3 residues: CASSPPSWGAYNEQFF. CDR3 sequence (DNA): TGTGCCAGCAGCCCTCCTAGCTGGGGGGCCTACAATGAGCAGTTCTTC.